What follows are 25 T cell receptor beta chains derived from one specimen sequenced in a study of blood T cells in healthy people across ages. The authors ran a second PCR of roughly 6 to 11 cycles using a sample-barcoded 5' primer and a J-beta primer mix. One entry per CDR3 protein results from TCRdb running MiXCR on the 5' RACE reads. There are around 320,000 distinct CDR3 sequences in the sample; around 30% occur only once, and 29% lies in the top ten. The specimen was blood. These TCRs come from a woman in her 70s in good health.

The chain links TRBV6-2 or TRBV6-3 to TRBJ2-5, with D uncertain. The V gene lost 3 bases and the J gene lost 5 bases, with 7 bases spanning the gap. The CDR3 is made up of 12 amino acids. Per the germline V gene, CDR1 is MNHEY and CDR2 is SVGEGT. In DNA, the CDR3 is TGTGCCAGCAGTTATGAGGTGGAGACCCAGTACTTC. Protein sequence: CASSYEVETQYF.

This clonotype is a singleton in its sample. The chain couples TRBV27 to TRBJ2-7; a weak D match, TRBD2 (6 bases). Germline CDR1 MNHEY, CDR2 SMNVEV (reference sequence). V was trimmed by 8 bases and J by 0 bases, leaving 23 bases between them. The CDR3 contains 17 residues. The CDR3 loop reads CASAIASGRRGSYEQYF. The CDR3 bases are TGTGCCAGCGCGATAGCAAGCGGGCGACGAGGCTCCTACGAGCAGTACTTC.

The V call is TRBV7-6, the J call TRBJ1-2, with a weak D call TRBD1 (5 bases). The CDR3 is 17 residues long. The V gene lost 6 bases and the J gene lost 3 bases, with 23 bases spanning the gap. The V gene's germline CDR1 is SGHVS and CDR2 FNYEAQ. CDR3 residues: CASSRRPVGDGDYGYTF. The CDR3 region has the DNA TGTGCCAGCAGTCGACGTCCGGTAGGGGACGGAGACTATGGCTACACCTTC. Full variable domain (outside the CDR3, taken from reference TRBV7-6 and TRBJ1-2): GAGVSQSPRYKVTKRGQDVALRCDPISGHVSLYWYRQALGQGPEFLTYFNYEAQQDKSGLPNDRFSAERPEGSISTLTIQRTEQRDSAMYRCASSRRPVGDGDYGYTFGSGTRLTVV.

V gene TRBV11-2 combines with J gene TRBJ1-4; D is possibly TRBD1 (5 bases). With 3 bases removed from V and 7 bases from J, the gap between germline ends came to 12 bases. The CDR3 has 14 residues. CDR1 SGHAT and CDR2 FQNNGV come from the germline V gene. The CDR3 spells CASSFSTGGEKLFF. CDR3 sequence (DNA): TGTGCCAGCAGCTTCAGCACGGGGGGTGAAAAACTGTTTTTT.

The chain joins TRBV7-9 to TRBJ2-5; maybe TRBD2 (5 bases). Trimming took off 7 bases at V and 5 bases at J, with 20 bases between the two ends. The CDR3 has 15 amino acids. CDR1 is SEHNR and CDR2 is FQNEAQ in the germline V gene (reference sequence). CDR3 region: CASTKGVLGEETQYF. The DNA for the CDR3 is TGTGCCAGCACAAAAGGAGTGCTTGGGGAGGAGACCCAGTACTTC.

Worth noting for this clonotype: One end of the junction fails to match germline, which may point to a read error. The chain uses TRBV11-3 and TRBJ2-3; 10 bases are a match to TRBD2. This CDR3 comprises 17 residues. Germline V lookup: CDR1 SGHNT, CDR2 YENEEA. CDR3 in amino acids: CASSLDALTSGRDEQFF. In nucleotides, the CDR3 is TGTGCCAGCAGCTTAGATGCTTTGACTAGCGGGCGGGATGAGCAGTTCTTT.

This clonotype has a handful of counts. This chain links TRBV18 with TRBJ2-6; D possibly corresponds to TRBD1 (6 bases). The CDR3 runs 16 residues. Germline CDR1 is KGHSH and CDR2 is LQKENI. V shed 1 base and J shed 0 bases, with 7 bases lying between them. The CDR3 here is CASSPLQGSGANVLTF. DNA of the CDR3: TGTGCCAGCTCACCACTACAGGGCTCTGGGGCCAACGTCCTGACTTTC.

V is TRBV28 and J is TRBJ2-7; 10 bases match TRBD2. The trim removed 6 bases at V and 7 bases at J, leaving 12 bases unmatched. The CDR3 extends over 15 amino acids. Germline CDR1 and CDR2: MDHEN and SYDVKM. CDR3 amino acids: CASRASGRGRVEQYF. The CDR3 DNA follows: TGTGCCAGCAGGGCTAGCGGGAGAGGTCGAGTGGAGCAGTACTTC.

This chain connects TRBV7-9 to TRBJ1-2; possibly TRBD1 for D (5 bases). Looked up from germline, CDR1 is SEHNR and CDR2 is FQNEAQ (reference sequence). Trimming left V 6 bases short and J 6 bases short, with 17 bases between. This CDR3 has 14 residues. In DNA form, the CDR3 reads TGTGCCAGCAGGCCCCATGGGGGTTTCGATGGCTACACCTTC. This codes for CASRPHGGFDGYTF.

The chain carries TRBV29-1 and TRBJ1-2, with D unclear. Germline values: CDR1 SQVTM, CDR2 ANQGSEA. V gave up 5 bases and J gave up 4 bases, with 14 bases separating them. The CDR3 extends over 13 amino acids. CDR3 sequence (DNA): TGCAGCGTTCTGTCGGGTACCTCCTATGGCTACACCTTC. It is translated as CSVLSGTSYGYTF.

This clonotype was picked up a small number of times. The chain carries TRBV3-1 and TRBJ2-1, with 7 bases matching TRBD1. The assigned J gene may be wrong: the sequence end matches TRBJ2-5 better. The germline V gene has CDR1 LGHDT and CDR2 YNNKEL (reference sequence). CDR3 length: 17 amino acids. The CDR3 protein is CASSPRTGSLIQETQYF. The CDR3 bases are TGTGCCAGCAGCCCTCGGACAGGTAGCCTTATCCAAGAGACCCAGTACTTC.

This clonotype was detected only a few times. The rearrangement joins TRBV5-1 to TRBJ1-4; 8 bases are a match to TRBD1. This CDR3 is 14 amino acids long. The V gene end was trimmed by 4 bases and the J gene end by 8 bases; junction bases not matched to a gene: 7. The V gene's germline CDR1 is SGHRS and CDR2 YFSETQ. DNA for the CDR3: TGCGCCAGCAGCGTGCAGGGGGCTGGCGAAAAACTGTTTTTT. Protein product: CASSVQGAGEKLFF. Supplemented by reference TRBV5-1 and TRBJ1-4, the full variable domain reads KAGVTQTPRYLIKTRGQQVTLSCSPISGHRSVSWYQQTPGQGLQFLFEYFSETQRNKGNFPGRFSGRQFSNSRSEMNVSTLELGDSALYLCASSVQGAGEKLFFGSGTQLSVL.

The chain recombines TRBV5-1 with TRBJ1-1; no definite D call. This CDR3 is 15 amino acids long. The germline V gene has CDR1 SGHRS and CDR2 YFSETQ. V lost 7 bases and J 2 bases, leaving 18 bases between the germline ends. CDR3 sequence reads: CASGSLGSINTEAFF. The CDR3 nucleotides are TGCGCCAGCGGCTCCCTGGGGTCGATCAACACTGAAGCTTTCTTT.

V gene TRBV5-1 combines with J gene TRBJ2-3, with D perhaps being TRBD1 or TRBD2 (5 bases each). This CDR3 spans 14 amino acids. Germline V gene sequence: CDR1 SGHRS, CDR2 YFSETQ. The V end lost 3 bases, the J end lost 2 bases, and 10 bases lay between the germline ends. In DNA, the CDR3 is TGCGCCAGCAGCTCCGGGACGGACACAGATACGCAGTATTTT. Protein product: CASSSGTDTDTQYF.

This clonotype was counted only a few times. The chain employs TRBV4-3 and TRBJ1-1, with 9 nucleotides matching TRBD1. The germline CDR1 and CDR2 sequences are LGHNA and YSLEER. Trimming removed 3 bases from V and 8 bases from J; junction bases left unmatched: 10. The CDR3 extends over 15 amino acids. CDR3 in DNA: TGCGCCAGCAGCCATCCCTCGGGACAGGGTCGAGAAGCTTTCTTT. Protein: CASSHPSGQGREAFF.

This clonotype was detected a few times. The gene calls are TRBV6-6 and TRBJ2-7; D remains ambiguous. Trimming removed 6 bases from V and 0 bases from J, with 15 bases in between. The germline V gene has CDR1 MNHNY and CDR2 SVGAGI (reference sequence). The CDR3 has 15 residues. Written as DNA, the CDR3 is TGTGCCAGCAGCTACCCCGACTCCCCCTCCTACGAGCAGTACTTC. The encoded protein is CASSYPDSPSYEQYF.

This clonotype showed up just a few times. The rearrangement uses TRBV6-2 or TRBV6-3 and TRBJ2-5; 12 bases are a match to TRBD2. Germline V gene data show CDR1 as MNHEY and CDR2 as SVGEGT. Unmatched junction bases numbered 4, after V lost 0 bases and J lost 5 bases. This CDR3 has 16 residues. The CDR3 sequence: CASSYSTSGRGETQYF. The CDR3 DNA follows: TGTGCCAGCAGTTACTCGACTAGCGGGAGAGGTGAGACCCAGTACTTC.

This sequence joins TRBV28 and TRBJ2-1; the D call may be TRBD1 or TRBD2 (5 bases each). The CDR3 is 15 amino acids. From germline, CDR1 is MDHEN and CDR2 SYDVKM. Trimming cost V 9 bases and J 4 bases, with 19 bases left between them. CDR3 DNA sequence: TGTGCCAGTTCCTCCGGGACGGGATTATACAATGAGCAGTTCTTC. It yields the protein CASSSGTGLYNEQFF.

The genes are TRBV20-1 and TRBJ2-2; 9 bases line up with TRBD1. The CDR3 is made up of 16 amino acids. V lost 0 bases and J lost 7; bases outside the gene matches: 9. The V gene's germline CDR1 is DFQATT and CDR2 SNEGSKA (reference sequence). CDR3 coding DNA: TGCAGTGCTAGAGATTCCCCCAGGACAGGGGTCGGGGAGCTGTTTTTT. This sequence encodes CSARDSPRTGVGELFF.

The chain carries TRBV20-1 and TRBJ2-5; D tentatively fits TRBD1 or TRBD2 (5 bases each). Germline lookup yields CDR1 DFQATT and CDR2 SNEGSKA (reference sequence). V lost 6 bases, J lost 1 base, and 15 bases lay in between. CDR3 length: 14 amino acids. The CDR3 protein is CSAKPGRSQETQYF. For the CDR3, the DNA is TGCAGTGCAAAGCCGGGACGAAGCCAAGAGACCCAGTACTTC.

The chain combines TRBV25-1 with TRBJ2-5, with D perhaps matching TRBD1 (6 bases). V dropped 3 bases and J dropped 1 base, with 9 bases sitting between them. Germline V gene data show CDR1 as MGHDK and CDR2 as SYGVNS. The CDR3 is made up of 14 amino acids. In nucleotides, the CDR3 is TGTGCCAGCAGTGATATGGGGGCCCAAGAGACCCAGTACTTC. The encoded protein is CASSDMGAQETQYF.

A few counts support this clonotype. The V call is TRBV5-5, the J call TRBJ2-5, with TRBD2 matching 10 bases. TRBJ2-1 matches the DNA end more closely, so the J call is doubtful. CDR3 length equals 14 residues. The V gene's germline CDR1 is SGHKS and CDR2 YYEKEE (reference sequence). The DNA of the CDR3 is TGTGCCAGCAGCCGGGGACTAGCGCGTAATGAGCAGTTCTTC. It encodes CASSRGLARNEQFF.

This chain joins TRBV12-3 or TRBV12-4 and TRBJ2-1; possibly TRBD1 or TRBD2 for D (7 bases each). The CDR3 consists of 14 residues. Between the trimmed V and J ends, which lost 8 bases and 7 bases, there was a span of 18 bases. This CDR3 reads CASGGGQSLNEQFF. CDR3 DNA sequence: TGTGCCAGCGGCGGGGGACAGTCCTTGAATGAGCAGTTCTTC.

A few counts support this clonotype. The J gene is TRBJ1-2, the V gene TRBV29-1, with D maybe TRBD1 (5 bases). CDR3 length: 13 amino acids. CDR1 and CDR2 from the germline V gene are SQVTM and ANQGSEA. With 2 bases removed from V and 8 bases from J, the gap between germline ends came to 15 bases. For the CDR3, the DNA is TGCAGCGTTGAACCAGGTGATAGGGGAGGCTACACCTTC. As protein: CSVEPGDRGGYTF.

This clonotype was observed a handful of times. The rearrangement joins TRBV28 to TRBJ2-5; TRBD2 agrees at 13 bases. Looked up from germline, CDR1 is MDHEN and CDR2 is SYDVKM. The CDR3 runs to 17 residues. J was trimmed by 2 bases and V by 5 bases; bases with no gene match: 8. CDR3 bases: TGTGCCAGCAGTGCCGGGAGACTAGCGGGAGGACAAGAGACCCAGTACTTC. Translation gives CASSAGRLAGGQETQYF.